This T cell receptor (beta chain) was captured by sequencing in a study of T cell responses to AZD1222 COVID-19 vaccine. Regarding the study as a whole: Targets within unmutated variant regions were reportedly found for nearly half of spike-specific TCRs. Donors were chiefly white British, with a greater number of females, and clonal diversity was perhaps underestimated. At study baseline, merely roughly 6 AZD1222 recipients were seropositive. Dominant CD4 TCR responses targeted spike regions 160-218 and 743-854.

CDR3 length: 15 amino acids. V lost 6 bases, J lost 5 bases, and 17 bases lay in between. Germline V gene sequence: CDR1 LNHDA, CDR2 SQIVND (reference sequence). Regarding this clone: Its antigen remains unknown.

Produced via immunoSEQ multiplex PCR; TCRdb's table is partial and in-frame only. This table holds approximately 270,000 clones, 90% to 95% found once. This receptor was obtained from an adult who received the AZD1222 COVID-19 vaccine. V is TRBV19 and J is TRBJ1-5; D might be TRBD1 (5 bases). The sample was peripheral blood, taken 28 days after the second AZD1222 dose. This CDR3 is CASSPGTHRDQPQHF. CDR3 bases: TGTGCCAGTAGCCCCGGGACCCATAGGGATCAGCCCCAGCATTTT.